This T cell receptor (beta chain) was observed in a study of T-cell memory formation after mild COVID-19. Overall study context: TCR clusters were largely donor specific.

Unmatched junction bases numbered 2, after V lost 3 bases and J lost 0 bases. CDR3 length equals 15 residues. Germline V gene lookup returns CDR1 MNHEY and CDR2 SVGAGI. With regard to this clonotype: Its specificity is unknown.

Points from the study as a whole: The study detected some responding clones in pre-infection memory, suggesting cross-reactive memory joined.

5'RACE with constant-segment primers yielded barcoded, UMI-tagged TCR alpha and TCR beta cDNA libraries. TCRdb re-analysed the 5' RACE reads in MiXCR, keeping a single row per CDR3 protein. The sample includes fewer than 700,000 distinct CDR3 sequences, less than 25% of them seen just once. The chain couples TRBV6-5 to TRBJ1-1; TRBD1 agrees at 9 bases. This TCR was sampled from an adult woman who had mild COVID-19 (a few samples of this study predate the infection). Cell type and time point are not known. The sequenced sample was PBMCs or a T cell subset sorted from them (not recorded which). The CDR3 sequence: CASSYTGGLNTEAFF. The CDR3 coding sequence is TGTGCCAGCAGTTATACAGGGGGCTTGAACACTGAAGCTTTCTTT.